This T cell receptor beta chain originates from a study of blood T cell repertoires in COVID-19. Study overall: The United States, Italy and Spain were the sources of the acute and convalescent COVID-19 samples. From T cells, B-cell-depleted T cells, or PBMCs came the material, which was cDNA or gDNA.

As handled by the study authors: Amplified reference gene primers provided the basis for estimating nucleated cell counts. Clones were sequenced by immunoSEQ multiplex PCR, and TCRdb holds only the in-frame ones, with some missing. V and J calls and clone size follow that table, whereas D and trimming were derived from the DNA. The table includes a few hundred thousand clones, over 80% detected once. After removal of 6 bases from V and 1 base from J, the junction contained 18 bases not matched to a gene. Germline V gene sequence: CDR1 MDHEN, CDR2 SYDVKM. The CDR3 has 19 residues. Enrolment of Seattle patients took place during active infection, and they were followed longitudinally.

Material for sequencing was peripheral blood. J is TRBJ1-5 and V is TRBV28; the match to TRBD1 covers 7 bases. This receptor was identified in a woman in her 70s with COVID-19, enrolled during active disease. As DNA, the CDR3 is TGTGCCAGCAGCCAATACCCGGGACAGTTAAGGGGAAGCAATCAGCCCCAGCATTTT. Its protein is CASSQYPGQLRGSNQPQHF.